A single sample gave rise to the 8 T cell receptor beta chains below, sequenced in a study of shared T cell receptors in the human thymus. Profiling relied on immunoSEQ multiplex PCR, and the TCRdb table lists in-frame clones only, not all of them. The data show hundreds of thousands of clones, around 87% seen once. The sample was also reused in another study, on human thymus T cells.

Sequencing was carried out using thymocytes. Every receptor here comes from a boy in the first two years of life with a congenital heart defect.

This sequence joins TRBV5-6 and TRBJ2-7; D perhaps matches TRBD2 (6 bases). The V and J ends lost 2 bases and 4 bases respectively, with 16 bases between them. The germline V gene has CDR1 SGHDT and CDR2 YYEEEE. This CDR3 spans 15 amino acids. CDR3 coding DNA: TGTGCCAGCAGCTTTCGGCGGGGCAATAAGTACGAGCAGTACTTC. It codes for CASSFRRGNKYEQYF.

V and J are TRBV7-9 and TRBJ2-7, with D possibly matching TRBD1 (6 bases). This CDR3 region has 17 residues. Germline CDR1 is SEHNR and CDR2 is FQNEAQ (reference sequence). V lost 2 bases to trimming and J lost 7 bases, with 24 bases between them. In DNA, the CDR3 is TGTGCCAGCAGCTTATCCTCCCCCGGGACAAGCTCCTTGGAGCAGTACTTC. Protein sequence: CASSLSSPGTSSLEQYF. Filled out from reference TRBV7-9 and TRBJ2-7, the complete variable domain reads DTGVSQNPRHKITKRGQNVTFRCDPISEHNRLYWYRQTLGQGPEFLTYFQNEAQLEKSRLLSDRFSAERPKGSFSTLEIQRTEQGDSAMYLCASSLSSPGTSSLEQYFGPGTRLTVT.

With respect to this clone: This sample includes further DNA sequences coding for the same CDR3. The chain recombines TRBV9 with TRBJ1-6; 7 bases map to TRBD1. V lost 4 bases and J lost 7; bases outside the gene matches: 8. Germline CDR1 and CDR2: SGDLS and YYNGEE. The CDR3 totals 15 residues. CDR3 sequence (DNA): TGTGCCAGCAGCAACCGACAGGGAAAAAATTCACCCCTCCACTTT. It specifies CASSNRQGKNSPLHF.

This clone was recorded only once. The chain joins TRBV21-1 to TRBJ2-2; TRBD2 is the table's D call, not checked against the DNA. TRBV21-1 is listed as a pseudogene. The CDR3 runs 15 residues. For the CDR3, the DNA is TGTGCCAGCATCAGCGGCTCCACCTACCCCGGGGAGCTGTTTTTT. As protein: CASISGSTYPGELFF.

This clone was counted only a few times. The chain links TRBV11-2 to TRBJ2-1; no firm D call. The CDR3 length is 15 residues. The germline CDR1 and CDR2 sequences are SGHAT and FQNNGV. V lost 2 bases and J lost 3, with 11 bases in between. CDR3 amino acids: CASSLQVKVYNEQFF. The CDR3 DNA is TGTGCCAGCAGCTTACAGGTTAAGGTCTACAATGAGCAGTTCTTC.

Written as DNA, the CDR3 is TGTGCCAGCCTAGAAGCAGCGGTCGTGGCCGGGAAAAAAGATACGCAGTATTTT. It specifies CASLEAAVVAGKKDTQYF. The chain uses TRBV28 and TRBJ2-3, with D perhaps matching TRBD2 (5 bases). Trimming pared 8 bases from V and 5 bases from J, leaving 29 bases between. Germline CDR1 MDHEN, CDR2 SYDVKM. The CDR3 is made up of 18 amino acids. Full variable domain (missing parts from reference TRBV28 and TRBJ2-3): DVKVTQSSRYLVKRTGEKVFLECVQDMDHENMFWYRQDPGLGLRLIYFSYDVKMKEKGDIPEGYSVSREKKERFSLILESASTNQTSMYLCASLEAAVVAGKKDTQYFGPGTRLTVL.

The rearrangement joins TRBV29-1 to TRBJ2-7; D is perhaps TRBD1 (6 bases). CDR1 is SQVTM and CDR2 is ANQGSEA in the germline V gene. V lost 4 bases to trimming and J lost 2 bases, with 15 bases between them. The CDR3 is made up of 14 amino acids. CDR3 loop: CSVVRTGPTYEQYF. CDR3 nucleotide sequence: TGCAGCGTTGTTCGCACAGGGCCCACCTACGAGCAGTACTTC.

The V call is TRBV10-1, the J call TRBJ2-1; a weak D match, TRBD2 (6 bases). The CDR3 totals 15 residues. V was shortened by 3 bases and J by 3 bases, with 12 bases between the two germline ends. Germline values: CDR1 WNHNN, CDR2 SYGVQD (reference sequence). The CDR3 here is CASSEAGTHYNEQFF. DNA of the CDR3: TGCGCCAGCAGTGAAGCAGGGACTCACTACAATGAGCAGTTCTTC.